Listed below are T cell receptor beta chains from one sample, sequenced in a study of shared clonotypes between healthy human individuals. TCRdb's copy holds only in-frame clones and misses some; the assay was immunoSEQ multiplex PCR. The table includes some 1 million clones, about 80% detected once. Specimen: memory CD4+ T cells sorted from blood. Receptors were obtained from a man younger than 35 in good health. The CDR3 runs from the conserved cysteine through the conserved F or W. Each record gives: V gene, clone size, J gene, D gene, CDR3 protein, CDR3 DNA. A D gene is named only where the DNA matches it firmly. The size field is filled for only some rows; it gives once, few, many or a size class.

V: TRBV18; size: -; J: TRBJ2-3; D: TRBD1; CDR3: CATEDRASTDTQYF; DNA: TGTGCCACCGAAGACAGGGCGAGCACAGATACGCAGTATTTT
V: TRBV2; size: -; J: TRBJ2-7; D: TRBD2; CDR3: CASGLAGGTYEQYF; DNA: TGTGCCAGCGGACTAGCGGGCGGTACCTACGAGCAGTACTTC
V: TRBV15; size: -; J: TRBJ2-5; D: -; CDR3: CATSRDPQQQETQYF; DNA: TGTGCCACCAGCAGAGATCCACAGCAACAAGAGACCCAGTACTTC
V: TRBV10-3; size: -; J: TRBJ1-1; D: -; CDR3: CAISEGRGGTEAFF; DNA: TGTGCCATCAGTGAAGGAAGGGGCGGCACTGAAGCTTTCTTT
V: TRBV27; size: -; J: TRBJ2-6; D: TRBD1; CDR3: CASSSGTGAGANVLTF; DNA: TGTGCCAGCAGTTCCGGGACAGGGGCGGGGGCCAACGTCCTGACTTTC
V: TRBV20-1; size: -; J: TRBJ2-7; D: TRBD2; CDR3: CSAAGRVEQYF; DNA: TGCAGTGCCGCCGGGAGGGTCGAGCAGTACTTC
V: TRBV6-1; size: -; J: TRBJ1-2; D: -; CDR3: CASSERLGYTF; DNA: TGTGCCAGCAGTGAACGGCTCGGCTACACCTTC
V: TRBV28; size: -; J: TRBJ2-7; D: TRBD1; CDR3: CASSLPGTGYREQYF; DNA: TGTGCCAGCAGTTTACCCGGGACAGGGTACCGCGAGCAGTACTTC
V: TRBV9; size: -; J: TRBJ1-3; D: TRBD1; CDR3: CASNRGWDTIYF; DNA: TGTGCCAGCAACAGGGGATGGGACACCATATATTTT
V: TRBV12-5; size: -; J: TRBJ2-6; D: -; CDR3: CASVPSGANVLTF; DNA: TGTGCTAGTGTTCCGTCTGGGGCCAACGTCCTGACTTTC
V: TRBV18; size: -; J: TRBJ2-3; D: -; CDR3: CASSPQYGTDTQYF; DNA: TGTGCCAGCTCACCACAGTATGGGACAGATACGCAGTATTTT
V: TRBV6-6; size: once; J: TRBJ2-1; D: -; CDR3: CAGRGGTQTGKQFF; DNA: TGTGCCGGGAGGGGCGGGACTCAGACAGGAAAGCAGTTCTTC
V: TRBV5-6; size: -; J: TRBJ1-1; D: TRBD1; CDR3: CASSLGTGAGNTEAFF; DNA: TGTGCCAGCAGCCTAGGGACAGGGGCTGGGAACACTGAAGCTTTCTTT
V: TRBV6-1; size: -; J: TRBJ2-7; D: TRBD2; CDR3: CASSGPLAGGPSSYEQYF; DNA: TGTGCCAGCAGTGGGCCGTTAGCGGGAGGACCTAGCTCCTACGAGCAGTACTTC
V: TRBV4-1; size: few; J: TRBJ1-2; D: -; CDR3: CASSQEWGKVAYGYTF; DNA: TGCGCCAGCAGCCAAGAGTGGGGGAAGGTGGCCTATGGCTACACCTTC
V: TRBV7-9; size: -; J: TRBJ2-5; D: -; CDR3: CASSFGNADTSQETQYF; DNA: TGTGCCAGCAGCTTCGGAAACGCAGACACCTCCCAAGAGACCCAGTACTTC
V: TRBV14; size: -; J: TRBJ2-7; D: -; CDR3: CASSQGGHGEQYF; DNA: TGTGCCAGCAGCCAGGGGGGTCACGGCGAGCAGTACTTC
V: TRBV23-1; size: -; J: TRBJ1-4; D: -; CDR3: CASSQSSGGRPNEKLFF; DNA: TGCGCCAGCAGTCAATCGTCCGGGGGGCGACCTAATGAAAAACTGTTTTTT
V: TRBV5-1; size: few; J: TRBJ2-7; D: TRBD1; CDR3: CASSLASGTGTYEQYF; DNA: TGCGCCAGCAGCTTGGCCTCCGGGACAGGGACCTACGAGCAGTACTTC
V: TRBV7-2; size: few; J: TRBJ2-3; D: TRBD2; CDR3: CASSGPGASGKSTDTQYF; DNA: TGTGCCAGCAGCGGCCCGGGGGCTAGCGGGAAATCCACAGATACGCAGTATTTT
V: TRBV18; size: few; J: TRBJ2-2; D: TRBD1; CDR3: CASSLGQGGTGELFF; DNA: TGTGCCAGCTCACTTGGACAGGGCGGCACCGGGGAGCTGTTTTTT
V: TRBV11-2; size: -; J: TRBJ2-4; D: -; CDR3: CASSPDSQKNIQYF; DNA: TGTGCCAGCAGCCCCGATTCCCAGAAAAACATTCAGTACTTC
V: TRBV10-3; size: -; J: TRBJ2-1; D: -; CDR3: CAINPGVAQDNEQFF; DNA: TGTGCCATCAATCCCGGAGTAGCGCAAGACAATGAGCAGTTCTTC
V: TRBV9; size: -; J: TRBJ2-3; D: -; CDR3: CASSLGVGRADTQYF; DNA: TGTGCCAGCAGCCTAGGTGTGGGTAGGGCAGATACGCAGTATTTT
V: TRBV11-2; size: -; J: TRBJ2-7; D: -; CDR3: CASSLDQVAAYEQYF; DNA: TGTGCCAGCAGCTTAGATCAAGTGGCAGCTTACGAGCAGTACTTC
V: TRBV5-1; size: -; J: TRBJ1-1; D: -; CDR3: CASSLAENTEAFF; DNA: TGCGCCAGCAGCTTGGCAGAGAACACTGAAGCTTTCTTT
V: TRBV19; size: -; J: TRBJ2-1; D: -; CDR3: CASTSGGAQGVNEQFF; DNA: TGTGCCAGTACTTCTGGGGGGGCTCAAGGGGTTAATGAGCAGTTCTTC
V: TRBV20-1; size: -; J: TRBJ2-7; D: TRBD1; CDR3: CAGQVLYEQYF; DNA: TGCGCAGGACAGGTCCTCTACGAGCAGTACTTC
V: TRBV5-6; size: few; J: TRBJ1-2; D: TRBD1; CDR3: CASSLTATGANGYTF; DNA: TGTGCCAGCAGCTTGACCGCGACAGGGGCCAATGGCTACACCTTC
V: TRBV7-2; size: -; J: TRBJ2-5; D: -; CDR3: CASSLGPLETQYF; DNA: TGTGCCAGCAGCTTAGGCCCGCTCGAGACCCAGTACTTC
V: TRBV5-1; size: -; J: TRBJ2-3; D: -; CDR3: CASSLAGSQDTQYF; DNA: TGCGCCAGCAGCTTGGCCGGGAGTCAAGATACGCAGTATTTT
V: TRBV10-1; size: -; J: TRBJ1-2; D: -; CDR3: CASSEGGNYGYTF; DNA: TGCGCCAGCAGTGAAGGGGGAAACTATGGCTACACCTTC
V: TRBV2; size: -; J: TRBJ2-1; D: -; CDR3: CASSLDWGGGNEQFF; DNA: TGTGCCAGCAGTCTTGACTGGGGGGGCGGCAATGAGCAGTTCTTC
V: TRBV30; size: -; J: TRBJ2-6; D: -; CDR3: CAWSRTRTLVSGANVLTF; DNA: TGTGCCTGGAGTAGAACCCGCACCCTCGTCTCTGGGGCCAACGTCCTGACTTTC
V: TRBV20-1; size: -; J: TRBJ2-5; D: -; CDR3: CSASRGGQYF; DNA: TGCAGTGCATCTCGGGGCGGCCAGTACTTC
V: TRBV6-1; size: -; J: TRBJ1-1; D: -; CDR3: CASSLQVGNTEAFF; DNA: TGTGCCAGCAGTTTACAGGTCGGGAACACTGAAGCTTTCTTT
V: TRBV7-2; size: once; J: TRBJ1-4; D: -; CDR3: CASSTTGTNKPIPLFF; DNA: TGTGCCAGCAGCACTACGGGGACAAATAAACCTATACCACTGTTTTTT
V: TRBV19; size: few; J: TRBJ2-7; D: TRBD1; CDR3: CASSSTGTYEQYF; DNA: TGTGCCAGTAGCTCGACAGGGACCTACGAGCAGTACTTC
V: TRBV6-1; size: -; J: TRBJ1-1; D: -; CDR3: CASSEDVRLGTEAFF; DNA: TGTGCCAGCAGTGAAGATGTTCGCTTAGGCACTGAAGCTTTCTTT
V: TRBV6-6; size: once; J: TRBJ2-2; D: -; CDR3: CASRKGMENTGELFF; DNA: TGTGCCAGCAGGAAAGGGATGGAGAACACCGGGGAGCTGTTTTTT
V: TRBV6-1; size: -; J: TRBJ1-5; D: TRBD1; CDR3: CASSARTGDNQPQHF; DNA: TGTGCCAGCAGTGCCAGGACAGGGGACAATCAGCCCCAGCATTTT
V: TRBV28; size: -; J: TRBJ1-2; D: -; CDR3: CASSSGVGYTF; DNA: TGTGCCAGCAGTTCAGGGGTTGGCTACACCTTC
V: TRBV6-5; size: -; J: TRBJ1-3; D: -; CDR3: CASNPPGSRGNTIYF; DNA: TGTGCCAGCAACCCACCGGGCTCCCGTGGAAACACCATATATTTT
V: TRBV19; size: -; J: TRBJ1-5; D: TRBD1; CDR3: CASSIGTAYYSNQPQHF; DNA: TGTGCCAGTAGTATCGGGACAGCATACTATAGCAATCAGCCCCAGCATTTT
V: TRBV10-1; size: -; J: TRBJ2-2; D: -; CDR3: CASSVFGASTGELFF; DNA: TGCGCCAGCAGTGTTTTCGGGGCCTCCACCGGGGAGCTGTTTTTT
V: TRBV5-1; size: -; J: TRBJ2-2; D: -; CDR3: CASSLRVDGELFF; DNA: TGCGCCAGCAGCTTGAGGGTGGACGGGGAGCTGTTTTTT
V: TRBV5-6; size: many; J: TRBJ2-5; D: TRBD1; CDR3: CASSSGTGKVETQYF; DNA: TGTGCCAGCAGCTCAGGGACAGGGAAGGTTGAGACCCAGTACTTC
V: TRBV10-3; size: -; J: TRBJ2-2; D: TRBD2; CDR3: CAIGKGFTGTSGIAAGELFF; DNA: TGTGCCATCGGGAAGGGGTTTACCGGGACTAGCGGGATCGCGGCCGGGGAGCTGTTTTTT